This record looks at one T cell receptor (beta chain) sequence and its context. TCRdb derives one entry per CDR3 protein from the 5' RACE reads, leaving out DNA. The listing records around 260,000 distinct CDR3 sequences. The CDR3 length is 13 residues. CDR1 and CDR2 (germline): SGHTA, FQGNSA. These data originate in a study of T cells expressing NK-cell markers. The sample consisted of blood T cells: a sorted CD56 or NKG2C T cell subset, CD4+ or CD8+ T cells, or bulk PBMC T cells (not recorded which). This sequence was found in a woman between 18 and 70 years old in good health. The chain uses TRBV7-2 and TRBJ2-5; without DNA, the TCRdb call of TRBD1 cannot be checked. CDR3 region: CASSLSRDDPQYF. Based on the CDR3 plus reference TRBV7-2 and TRBJ2-5, the full variable domain is GAGVSQSPSNKVTEKGKDVELRCDPISGHTALYWYRQSLGQGLEFLIYFQGNSAPDKSGLPSDRFSAERTGGSVSTLTIQRTQQEDSAVYLCASSLSRDDPQYFGPGTRLLVL.